These 22 T cell receptor beta chains share one sample of origin, sequenced in a study of T cells in Graves' hyperthyroidism and ophthalmopathy. Amplification targeted TCR beta CDR3 regions from RNA transcripts. First-round RT-PCR of the TCR CDR3 relied on the HTBI primer set. TCRdb analysed the multiplex PCR reads with MiXCR anew, one entry per CDR3 protein. The sample shows around 440,000 distinct CDR3 sequences, approximately 15% of them seen only once. Source material: blood. Receptors originate from a woman between 18 and 30 years old with Graves' hyperthyroidism.

This clonotype was observed a few times. This chain connects TRBV7-8 to TRBJ2-5, with TRBD2 identical over 8 bases. Trimming took 2 bases from V and 5 from J; bases not matched to a gene: 7. CDR3 size: 15 residues. Germline CDR1 reads SGHVS; CDR2 reads FQNEAQ. As DNA, the CDR3 is TGTGCCAGCAGCTTATCGGGGGGGATTGATGAGACCCAGTACTTC. This sequence encodes CASSLSGGIDETQYF.

The V and J genes are TRBV19 and TRBJ1-5; D gene uncertain. The length of the CDR3 is 15 residues. Germline CDR1 reads LNHDA; CDR2 reads SQIVND (reference sequence). Deletions cut 3 bases from V and 5 bases from J, with 14 bases between. The CDR3: CASSIDGRAYQPQHF. DNA for the CDR3: TGTGCCAGTAGTATTGATGGACGGGCATATCAGCCCCAGCATTTT.

The sample holds many counts of this clonotype. This chain joins TRBV20-1 and TRBJ1-1, with 10 bases fitting TRBD1. This CDR3 region has 17 residues. The germline CDR1 and CDR2 sequences are DFQATT and SNEGSKA (reference sequence). Trimming at V came to 0 bases and at J to 4 bases, leaving 11 bases not matched to a gene. The CDR3 sequence is CSARDRPTGGAGTEAFF. The CDR3 DNA reads as TGCAGTGCTAGAGATCGGCCGACAGGGGGCGCGGGCACTGAAGCTTTCTTT.

This clonotype occurred many times. V and J are TRBV11-1 and TRBJ2-1; 13 bases agree with TRBD2. With 2 bases clipped from V and 8 bases from J, the junction kept 9 bases outside the gene matches. The V gene's germline CDR1 is SGHAT and CDR2 FQDESV (reference sequence). The CDR3 runs 17 residues. The chain's CDR3 is CASSLNHGTSGTYEQFF. The CDR3 nucleotides are TGTGCCAGCAGCTTAAACCACGGGACTAGCGGGACGTATGAGCAGTTCTTC.

This clonotype was found a few times. The V and J genes are TRBV9 and TRBJ2-3, with 7 bases fitting TRBD2. V shed 4 bases and J 3 bases; nucleotides not matched to a gene: 14. The CDR3 length is 17 residues. The V gene's germline CDR1 is SGDLS and CDR2 YYNGEE. Here the CDR3 DNA reads TGTGCCAGCAGCCCGTTCTTGAGGAGCGGGGAGACAGATACGCAGTATTTT. Translated, it gives CASSPFLRSGETDTQYF.

The V gene is TRBV20-1, the J gene TRBJ2-2; D perhaps matches TRBD1 (5 bases). Per the germline V gene, CDR1 is DFQATT and CDR2 is SNEGSKA (reference sequence). V lost 1 base and J lost 4, with 13 bases in between. The CDR3 runs to 15 residues. Here the CDR3 reads CSARARALSTGELFF. In nucleotides, the CDR3 is TGCAGTGCTAGAGCCAGGGCACTTTCCACCGGGGAGCTGTTTTTT.

In its sample, this clonotype was seen many times. The rearrangement uses TRBV3-1 and TRBJ1-1; the match to TRBD1 covers 8 bases. Germline V lookup: CDR1 LGHDT, CDR2 YNNKEL (reference sequence). V shed 8 bases and J 3 bases; nucleotides not matched to a gene: 5. CDR3 length: 13 amino acids. CDR3 region: CASGTGGYTEAFF. The CDR3 DNA is TGTGCCAGCGGAACAGGGGGGTACACTGAAGCTTTCTTT.

As DNA, the CDR3 is TGTGCCAGCTCACCAAGAGTCGTATTGGGATCTTCGAACACTGAAGCTTTCTTT. As protein: CASSPRVVLGSSNTEAFF. The chain links TRBV18 to TRBJ1-1; D gene unclear. Germline V gene sequence: CDR1 KGHSH, CDR2 LQKENI. Trimming took off 2 bases at V and 1 base at J, with 20 bases between the two ends. The CDR3 runs 18 residues. Drawing the rest from reference TRBV18 and TRBJ1-1, the complete variable domain is NAGVMQNPRHLVRRRGQEARLRCSPMKGHSHVYWYRQLPEEGLKFMVYLQKENIIDESGMPKERFSAEFPKEGPSILRIQQVVRGDSAAYFCASSPRVVLGSSNTEAFFGQGTRLTVV.

This clonotype was counted once. A single base separates this from a much larger clone, so it may be a read error. The CDR3 is CASRRGASSRQEKLFF. CDR3 in DNA: TGTGCCAGCAGGAGGGGTGCCAGTTCCCGACAGGAAAAACTGTTTTTT. This chain joins TRBV6-2 or TRBV6-3 and TRBJ1-4; D perhaps matches TRBD1 (5 bases). This CDR3 has 16 residues. The ends were cut back, 6 bases at V and 8 bases at J, with 22 bases in the middle. Per germline, CDR1 MNHEY and CDR2 SVGEGT.

J is TRBJ2-1 and V is TRBV14, with TRBD1 identical over 7 bases. Germline V lookup: CDR1 SGHDN, CDR2 FVKESK. The trim removed 6 bases at V and 5 bases at J, leaving 13 bases unmatched. The length of the CDR3 is 16 residues. CDR3 residues: CASRQTGPRRNNEQFF. In DNA, the CDR3 is TGTGCCAGCAGACAGACAGGGCCTAGGCGAAACAATGAGCAGTTCTTC.

In regard to this clonotype: No conserved phenylalanine or tryptophan ends this CDR3, so it is likely a read error. The V call is TRBV11-2, the J call TRBJ2-2, with D uncertain. The germline V gene encodes CDR1 SGHAT and CDR2 FQNNGV. The CDR3 runs 15 residues. Trimming left V 1 base short and J 1 base short, with 7 bases between. Written as DNA, the CDR3 is TGTGCCAGCAGCTTAGTGGGCGGGAACACCGGGGAGCTGTTTCTT. Protein product: CASSLVGGNTGELFL.

The gene calls are TRBV5-1 and TRBJ2-1, with 9 bases identical to TRBD2. Trimming took 0 bases from V and 2 from J; bases not matched to a gene: 3. CDR3 length equals 16 residues. Germline V gives CDR1 SGHRS, CDR2 YFSETQ. Here the CDR3 reads CASSLDLAGTYNEQFF. The CDR3, as DNA: TGCGCCAGCAGCTTGGATCTAGCGGGGACCTACAATGAGCAGTTCTTC. The full variable domain, rest sourced from reference TRBV5-1 and TRBJ2-1, is KAGVTQTPRYLIKTRGQQVTLSCSPISGHRSVSWYQQTPGQGLQFLFEYFSETQRNKGNFPGRFSGRQFSNSRSEMNVSTLELGDSALYLCASSLDLAGTYNEQFFGPGTRLTVL.

This clonotype has more than one count but fewer than ten. A read error is possible here, since a much larger clone lies one base away. The gene calls are TRBV12-3 or TRBV12-4 and TRBJ2-3; the match to TRBD2 covers 9 bases. V gave up 1 base and J gave up 4 bases; unmatched junction bases: 6. This CDR3 region has 16 residues. CDR3 loop: CASSLEIGGGADTQYF. The CDR3 DNA reads as TGTGCCAGCAGTTTAGAGATTGGCGGGGGGGCAGATACGCAGTATTTT.

There are many counts of this clonotype. The V call is TRBV18, the J call TRBJ1-1; D is unresolved. The V end was cut by 2 bases, the J end by 8 bases, with 9 bases between. This CDR3 region has 12 residues. The germline CDR1 and CDR2 sequences are KGHSH and LQKENI. In DNA, the CDR3 is TGTGCCAGCTCACCAACCGGGATGGAAGCTTTCTTT. This codes for CASSPTGMEAFF.

The chain is built from TRBV20-1 and TRBJ2-7; tentatively, D is TRBD2 (5 bases). This CDR3 has 13 residues. In germline, CDR1 is DFQATT, CDR2 SNEGSKA (reference sequence). The ends were cut back, 3 bases at V and 2 bases at J, with 11 bases in the middle. CDR3 DNA: TGCAGTGCTAGGTCCGGGGTGACCTACGAGCAGTACTTC. Translating it yields CSARSGVTYEQYF.

This chain joins TRBV12-3 or TRBV12-4 and TRBJ1-6, with D hard to call. The CDR3 is made up of 13 amino acids. Trimming cost V 3 bases and J 7 bases, with 7 bases left between them. For the CDR3, the DNA is TGTGCCAGCAGTTTCCTGGGGAATTCACCCCTCCACTTT. It yields the protein CASSFLGNSPLHF.

This clonotype appeared a few times. The V gene is TRBV19, the J gene TRBJ2-7, with TRBD1 matching 7 bases. CDR3 length equals 11 residues. Germline assignment: CDR1 LNHDA and CDR2 SQIVND (reference sequence). V dropped 6 bases and J dropped 6; count of bases not matched to a gene: 2. In DNA, the CDR3 is TGTGCCAGTAGGAACAGGGGCGAGCAGTACTTC. It specifies CASRNRGEQYF.

This clonotype was seen a handful of times. V gene TRBV4-1 combines with J gene TRBJ2-7; 7 bases align to TRBD2. The CDR3 has 16 residues. J gave up 0 bases and V 0 bases, and 5 bases lay outside the gene matches. Germline V gene sequence: CDR1 MGHRA, CDR2 YSYEKL. The CDR3 coding sequence is TGCGCCAGCAGCCAAGATCGGAGGGAGGGCTCCTACGAGCAGTACTTC. Translation gives CASSQDRREGSYEQYF.

This clonotype was counted ten times or more. This chain joins TRBV2 and TRBJ1-3; unclear D gene. The CDR3 covers 15 residues. Deletions cut 6 bases from V and 0 bases from J, with 12 bases between. Germline values: CDR1 SNHLY, CDR2 FYNNEI. In DNA form, the CDR3 reads TGTGCCAGCAGATTGGACGCAGCCTCTGGAAACACCATATATTTT. This gives the protein CASRLDAASGNTIYF.

This clonotype showed up just a few times. The genes are TRBV6-1 and TRBJ1-4; a possible D gene is TRBD1 (5 bases). From germline, CDR1 is MNHNS and CDR2 SASEGT. V lost 8 bases, J lost 6 bases, and 22 bases lay in between. There are 16 residues in the CDR3. For the CDR3, the DNA is TGTGCCAGCGGTAGTTTGGGGTCCCGGGGACATGAAAAACTGTTTTTT. Encoded protein: CASGSLGSRGHEKLFF.

This clonotype was observed at least ten times. The chain is built from TRBV5-1 and TRBJ2-5; D could derive from TRBD1 or TRBD2 (5 bases each). The CDR3 consists of 13 residues. The V end lost 2 bases, the J end lost 4 bases, and 9 bases lay between the germline ends. Germline-derived CDR1 and CDR2 are SGHRS and YFSETQ. The CDR3 bases are TGCGCCAGCAGCTTCGGGGCAGGAGAGACCCAGTACTTC. It yields the protein CASSFGAGETQYF. Looking up the rest from reference TRBV5-1 and TRBJ2-5 gives the full variable domain: KAGVTQTPRYLIKTRGQQVTLSCSPISGHRSVSWYQQTPGQGLQFLFEYFSETQRNKGNFPGRFSGRQFSNSRSEMNVSTLELGDSALYLCASSFGAGETQYFGPGTRLLVL.

This clonotype came up many times. The chain employs TRBV18 and TRBJ2-2; D is unresolved. From germline, CDR1 is KGHSH and CDR2 LQKENI. CDR3 size: 12 residues. The ends were cut back, 6 bases at V and 9 bases at J, with 11 bases in the middle. The DNA of the CDR3 is TGTGCCAGCTCGCCGGATGGCCGGGAGCTGTTTTTT. This codes for CASSPDGRELFF.